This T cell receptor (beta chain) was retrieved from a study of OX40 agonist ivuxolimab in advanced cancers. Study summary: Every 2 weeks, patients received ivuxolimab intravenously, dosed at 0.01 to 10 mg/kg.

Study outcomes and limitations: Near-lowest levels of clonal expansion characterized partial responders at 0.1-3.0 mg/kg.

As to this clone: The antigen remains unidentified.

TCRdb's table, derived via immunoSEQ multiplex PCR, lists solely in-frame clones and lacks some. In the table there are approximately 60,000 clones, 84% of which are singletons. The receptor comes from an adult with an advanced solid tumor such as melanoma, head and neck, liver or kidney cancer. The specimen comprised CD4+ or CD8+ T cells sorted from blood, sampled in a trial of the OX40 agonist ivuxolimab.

CDR3 DNA: TGCGCCAGCAGCCAAGATCAGGGACAGGGCACAGATACGCAGTATTTT. Amino acids: CASSQDQGQGTDTQYF. The rearrangement links TRBV4-3 to TRBJ2-3; 8 nucleotides align to TRBD1. The CDR3 consists of 16 residues. After removal of 0 bases from V and 1 base from J, the junction contained 3 bases not matched to a gene. CDR1 is LGHNA and CDR2 is YSLEER in the germline V gene.